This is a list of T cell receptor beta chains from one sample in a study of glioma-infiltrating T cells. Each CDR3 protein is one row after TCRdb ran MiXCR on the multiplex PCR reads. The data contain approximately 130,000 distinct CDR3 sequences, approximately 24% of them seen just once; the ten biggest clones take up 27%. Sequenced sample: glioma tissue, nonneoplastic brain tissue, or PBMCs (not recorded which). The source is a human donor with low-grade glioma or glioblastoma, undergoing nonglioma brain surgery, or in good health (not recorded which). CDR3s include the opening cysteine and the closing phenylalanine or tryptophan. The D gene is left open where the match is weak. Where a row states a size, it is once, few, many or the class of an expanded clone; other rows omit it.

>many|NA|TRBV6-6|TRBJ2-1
TGTGCCAGCAGTTACTCGACAGCCTCCTACAATGAGCAGTTCTTC
CASSYSTASYNEQFF
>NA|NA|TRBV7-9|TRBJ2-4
TGTGCCAGCAGCTTAGCGTTCTTACCCAACATTCAGTACTTC
CASSLAFLPNIQYF
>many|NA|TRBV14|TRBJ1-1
TGTGCCAGCAGCTATGGACTCCAGAACACTGAAGCTTTCTTT
CASSYGLQNTEAFF
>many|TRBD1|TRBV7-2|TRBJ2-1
TGTGCCAGCAGCAGCCACAGGGGGTACAATGAGCAGTTCTTC
CASSSHRGYNEQFF
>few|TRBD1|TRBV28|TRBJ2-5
TGTGCCAGCAGTATCGGACAGGGTGGCGAGACCCAGTACTTC
CASSIGQGGETQYF
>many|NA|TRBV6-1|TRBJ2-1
TGTGCCAGCAGTGCCTGGAGTCAGCACAATGAGCAGTTCTTC
CASSAWSQHNEQFF
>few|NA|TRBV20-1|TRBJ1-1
TGCAGTGCTAGGAATGTGGCAGCCGGGAACACTGAAGCTTTCTTT
CSARNVAAGNTEAFF
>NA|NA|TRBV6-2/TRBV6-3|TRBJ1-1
TGTGCCAGCAGTTATCACACAGGGAACACTGAAGCTTTCTTT
CASSYHTGNTEAFF
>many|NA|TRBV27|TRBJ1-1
TGTGCCAGCTCCCCCCTAGGCATTTGGTCAGCTTTCTTT
CASSPLGIWSAFF
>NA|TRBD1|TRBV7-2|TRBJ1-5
TGTGCCAGTAGTATCCAGGGACAGGGCGGGGGTCAGCCCCAGCATTTT
CASSIQGQGGGQPQHF
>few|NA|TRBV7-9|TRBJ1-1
TGTGCCCTCGAGGAAGCTTTCTTT
CALEEAFF
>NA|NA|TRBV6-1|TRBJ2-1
TGTGCCAGCAGTTATAACACACAATTTGAGTTCTTC
CASSYNTQFEFF
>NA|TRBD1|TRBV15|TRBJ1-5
TGTGCCACCAGCAGACGAGGGACAGGGAATCAGCCCCAGCATTTT
CATSRRGTGNQPQHF
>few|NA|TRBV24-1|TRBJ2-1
TGTGCCACCAGTGTTGAGGGGGGGTCTTATAATGAGCAGTTCTTC
CATSVEGGSYNEQFF
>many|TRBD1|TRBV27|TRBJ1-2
TGTGCCAGCAGTTTGGACAGGAGTAACTATGGCTACACCTTC
CASSLDRSNYGYTF
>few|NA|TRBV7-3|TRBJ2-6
TGTGCCAGCAGCCAGTTCACCAGTGGGGCCAACGTCCTGACTTTC
CASSQFTSGANVLTF
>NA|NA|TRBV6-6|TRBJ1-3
TGTGCCAGCAGTTATCGGGCGCCCCCGGCTCCCGGAAACACCATATATTTT
CASSYRAPPAPGNTIYF
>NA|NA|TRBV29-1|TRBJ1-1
TGCAGCGTACAGATAATGAACACTGAAGCTTTCTTT
CSVQIMNTEAFF
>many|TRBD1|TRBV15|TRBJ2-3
TGTGCCACCAGCAGAGGGGGACAGGGGGTCTACACAGATACGCAGTATTTT
CATSRGGQGVYTDTQYF
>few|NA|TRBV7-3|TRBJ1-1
TGTGCCAGCAGCTTTGGGACGGACACTGAAGCTTTCTTT
CASSFGTDTEAFF
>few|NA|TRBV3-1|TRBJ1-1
TGTGCCAGCAGCGCCTGGACGGGCACGAACACTGAAGCTTTCTTT
CASSAWTGTNTEAFF
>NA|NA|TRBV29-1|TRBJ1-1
TGCAGCGTTGTCGAGTTATCAACCATGAACACTGAAGCTTTCTTT
CSVVELSTMNTEAFF
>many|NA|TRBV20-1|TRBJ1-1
TGCAGTGCTAGAGATCGGCAGGAATCCATGAACACTGAAGCTTTCTTT
CSARDRQESMNTEAFF
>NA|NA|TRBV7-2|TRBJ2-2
TGTGCCAGCAGTACCTGGGGCGCGAGCACCGGGGAGCTGCTTTTT
CASSTWGASTGELLF
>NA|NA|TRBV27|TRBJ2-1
TGTGCCAGCATCCTGAGTCCGGGACAAACTTACAATGAGCAGTTCTTC
CASILSPGQTYNEQFF
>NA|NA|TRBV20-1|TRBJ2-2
TGCAGTGCTAGCTTCAGCACCGGGGAGCTGTTTTTT
CSASFSTGELFF
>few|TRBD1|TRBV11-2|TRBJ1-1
TGTGCCAGCAGCCCGGACAGGGGGCGGTATACTTTCTTT
CASSPDRGRYTFF
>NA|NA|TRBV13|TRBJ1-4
TGTGCCAGCAGCCCCGGACGGGCTAGTGAAAAGCTGTTTTTT
CASSPGRASEKLFF
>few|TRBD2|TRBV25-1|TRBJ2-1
TGTGCCAGCAGTGTAGCGGGGCTCGGGGAGCAGTTCTTC
CASSVAGLGEQFF
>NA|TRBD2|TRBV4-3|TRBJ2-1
TGCGCCAGCAGCCAAGATAGCGGACTAGCGGGGGAGTTCTTC
CASSQDSGLAGEFF
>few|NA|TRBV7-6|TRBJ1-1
TGTGCCAGCAGCAGGGCAGGGGTCACTGAAGCTTTCTTT
CASSRAGVTEAFF
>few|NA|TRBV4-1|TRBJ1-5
TGCGCCAGCAGCCTTAAGGGGACTACTAGCAATCAGCCCCAGCATTTT
CASSLKGTTSNQPQHF
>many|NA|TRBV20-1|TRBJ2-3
TGCAGTGCGCCGGGGGTAGATACGCAGTATTTT
CSAPGVDTQYF
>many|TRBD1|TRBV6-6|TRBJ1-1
TGTGCCAGCAGTTACGGAGGGACAGACATCATGAACACTGAAGCTTTCTTT
CASSYGGTDIMNTEAFF
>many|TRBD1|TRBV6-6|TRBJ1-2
TGTGCCAGCAGTTACGGGGACAGGGGAGCGAACACCTTC
CASSYGDRGANTF
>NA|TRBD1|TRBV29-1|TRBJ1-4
TGCAGCGTTCCGACAGGGCTTGATGAAAAACTGTTTTTT
CSVPTGLDEKLFF
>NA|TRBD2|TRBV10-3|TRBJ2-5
TGTGCCATCAGTGACCTGGGACTAGCGGGGGGCCAAGAGACCCAGTACTTC
CAISDLGLAGGQETQYF
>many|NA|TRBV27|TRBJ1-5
TGTGCCAGCAGTTTAGGGCGGGCACGCAATCAGCCCCAGCATTTT
CASSLGRARNQPQHF
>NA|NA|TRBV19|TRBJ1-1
TGTGCATGTGCTGGAAGCGGATGGACTGAAGCTTTCTTT
CACAGSGWTEAFF
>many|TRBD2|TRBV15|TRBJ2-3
TGTGCCACCAGCAGAGACGGGGGGGCCACAGATACGCAGTATTTT
CATSRDGGATDTQYF
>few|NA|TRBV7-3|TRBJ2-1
TGTGCCAGCAGCCGCGACGGATACAATGAGCAGTTCTTC
CASSRDGYNEQFF
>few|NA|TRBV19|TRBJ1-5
TGTGCCAGCACAGGGACGGCGAATCAGCCCCAGCATTTT
CASTGTANQPQHF
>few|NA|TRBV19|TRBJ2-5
TGTGCCAGTAGTATGTCGAGGGGGACCCAGTACTTC
CASSMSRGTQYF
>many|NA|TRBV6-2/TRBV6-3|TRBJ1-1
TGTGCCAGCAGTTACCCTCGGGTCACTGAAGCTTTCTTT
CASSYPRVTEAFF
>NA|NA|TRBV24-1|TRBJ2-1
TGTGCCACCAGTGACGCAAGCGGGCCTTCCTACAATGAGCAGTTCTTC
CATSDASGPSYNEQFF
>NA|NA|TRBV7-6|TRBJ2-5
TGTGCCAGCAGCTTATACACCCAAGAGACCCAGTACTTC
CASSLYTQETQYF
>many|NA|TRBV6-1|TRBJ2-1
TGTGCCAGCAGCCCCCTAATGGACGGGGGGCCAATCGATGAGCAGTTCTTC
CASSPLMDGGPIDEQFF
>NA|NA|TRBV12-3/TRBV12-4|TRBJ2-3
TGTGCCACCAGTGACCCCCACCCGGGACAACACACAGATACGCAGTATTTT
CATSDPHPGQHTDTQYF
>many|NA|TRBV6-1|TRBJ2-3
TGTGCCAGCAGTGAAGTAGTTACGCGGGATACGCAGTATTTT
CASSEVVTRDTQYF
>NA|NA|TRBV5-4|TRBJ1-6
TGTGCAAGCAGCTTGGATGCGGGACCCCTCCACTTT
CASSLDAGPLHF
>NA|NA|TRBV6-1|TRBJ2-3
TGTGCCAGCAGGGTAGACAGGGATACGCAGTATTTT
CASRVDRDTQYF
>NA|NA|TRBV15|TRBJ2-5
TGTGCCACCAGCAGCTTGGCCAGGTCGGGGGAGACCCAGTACTTC
CATSSLARSGETQYF
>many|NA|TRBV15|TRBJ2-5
TGTGCCACCAGCAGAGACAACGAGGGTGTAGAGACCCAGTACTTC
CATSRDNEGVETQYF
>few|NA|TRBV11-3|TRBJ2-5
TGTGCCAGCAGCTGGCAGTCTAGCGTTGAGAGGGCCCAGTACTTC
CASSWQSSVERAQYF